These T cell receptor beta chains were read from a single sample in a study of patients and donors after allogeneic stem cell transplantation. MiXCR was run by TCRdb on the RT-PCR reads, yielding one entry per CDR3 protein. Of approximately 150,000 distinct CDR3 sequences in the sample, approximately 30% were seen once. The material sequenced was blood, either unsorted or a sorted T cell fraction (not recorded which). The receptors originated from a human donor who was either an allogeneic HSCT recipient or a stem cell or donor lymphocyte infusion donor (not recorded which). It is not recorded whose cells these are; they may come from a transplant donor. The conserved cysteine and the conserved F or W are not part of the CDR3 here.

V,J,CDR3
TRBV24-1,TRBJ1-5,ATSDSSGTGYNQPQH
TRBV11-2,TRBJ1-2,ASTLTGNYGYT
TRBV12-3/TRBV12-4,TRBJ1-4,ASSLRNGEKLF
TRBV29-1,TRBJ2-7,SVEGRERTEQY
TRBV3-1,TRBJ1-1,ASSHEAGGTEAF
TRBV20-1,TRBJ1-5,SARDLVSKRGNQPQH
TRBV15,TRBJ1-2,ATSSGTGDRGYT
TRBV4-3,TRBJ2-7,ASSQVWTGPYEQY
TRBV10-3,TRBJ2-7,AIRGGQGTYEQY
TRBV29-1,TRBJ2-2,SVESSPTGELF
TRBV20-1,TRBJ2-1,SALAGGYNEQF
TRBV12-3/TRBV12-4,TRBJ2-1,ASSSEPGRYNEQF
TRBV6-1,TRBJ2-5,ASGDTSHQETQY
TRBV15,TRBJ2-5,ATSSVGGPQETQY
TRBV5-1,TRBJ2-7,ASTWDGRQTSYEQY
TRBV12-3/TRBV12-4,TRBJ2-2,ASSFGGSTNTGELF
TRBV30,TRBJ1-5,AWSVQANQPQH
TRBV24-1,TRBJ2-2,ATSGTGLGLDAGELF
TRBV15,TRBJ2-7,ATSTQTTYEQY
TRBV6-2/TRBV6-3,TRBJ2-2,ASSNQRADTGELF
TRBV4-2,TRBJ2-3,ASSQDLDTQY
TRBV7-7,TRBJ2-1,ASSLGGFRRYNEQF
TRBV7-2,TRBJ2-1,ASSLFPWTGTNEQF
TRBV12-3/TRBV12-4,TRBJ1-1,ASSLRYLAF
TRBV29-1,TRBJ2-5,SVTRGLETQY
TRBV4-3,TRBJ2-2,ASSQTVGAGELF
TRBV4-3,TRBJ1-6,ASSQEWTSLNSPLH
TRBV3-1,TRBJ1-6,ASSPTPGYSSYNSPLH
TRBV20-1,TRBJ2-2,SARGFLPGTKNTGELF
TRBV6-5,TRBJ1-2,ASRSQGARANYGYT
TRBV28,TRBJ1-5,ASRSRQPRH
TRBV7-8,TRBJ1-5,ASSPTRQINSNQPQH
TRBV5-1,TRBJ1-1,ASSSDREGTEAF
TRBV4-3,TRBJ1-6,ASSQGEETPLH
TRBV20-1,TRBJ1-1,SARDRGRGGEAF
TRBV9,TRBJ2-1,ASSVTGAAYNEQF
TRBV6-5,TRBJ2-7,ASSYSISGTYEQY
TRBV14,TRBJ1-4,ASSRTGGNEKLF
TRBV5-1,TRBJ1-1,ASSLGPEAF
TRBV5-8,TRBJ2-3,ASSLGTSGRATDTQY
TRBV27,TRBJ1-5,ASSLRAWNQPQH
TRBV27,TRBJ2-3,ASSLTGQSTDTQY
TRBV6-2/TRBV6-3,TRBJ1-2,ASSPDNSLLFMTK
TRBV6-5,TRBJ1-2,ATGTGTFYGYT
TRBV7-2,TRBJ2-5,ASSLTTSGYQETQY
TRBV5-1,TRBJ1-3,ASSLDKGNTIY
TRBV20-1,TRBJ1-5,SATSDRGPGD
TRBV10-3,TRBJ1-1,AISDRENTEAF
TRBV11-3,TRBJ2-1,ASSPKEREKQF
TRBV6-5,TRBJ1-2,ASSYSRLDNYGYT
TRBV5-1,TRBJ2-1,ASRDRGLNEQF
TRBV6-5,TRBJ2-7,ASSYSGGSEEQY
TRBV29-1,TRBJ2-7,SVEEYYEQY
TRBV29-1,TRBJ2-1,SARTGGHNEQF
TRBV4-3,TRBJ2-2,ASSQPPGTSGIMTGELF